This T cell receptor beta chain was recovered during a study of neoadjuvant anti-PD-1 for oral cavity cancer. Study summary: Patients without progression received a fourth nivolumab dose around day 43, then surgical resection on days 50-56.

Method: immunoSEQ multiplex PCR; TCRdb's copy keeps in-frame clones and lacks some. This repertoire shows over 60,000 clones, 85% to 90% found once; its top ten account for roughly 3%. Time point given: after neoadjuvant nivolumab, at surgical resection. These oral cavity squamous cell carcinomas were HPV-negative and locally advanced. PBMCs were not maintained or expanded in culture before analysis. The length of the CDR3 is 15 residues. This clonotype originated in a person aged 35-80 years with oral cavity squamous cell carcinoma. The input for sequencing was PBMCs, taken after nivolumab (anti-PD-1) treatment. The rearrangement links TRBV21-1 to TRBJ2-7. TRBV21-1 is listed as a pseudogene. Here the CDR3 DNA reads TGTGCCACCACGTCACGGGGGCACTCCCTCCGCGAGCAGTACTTC. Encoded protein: CATTSRGHSLREQYF.